The 23 T cell receptor beta chains below all came from one sample that was sequenced in a study of graft-versus-host responses after intestinal transplantation. These receptors have no known antigen. Assay used: immunoSEQ multiplex PCR; TCRdb lists only in-frame clones, some missing. The table includes about 99,000 clones, about 90% detected once. The starting material was unstimulated CD4+ T cells sorted from spleen or lymph node cells, obtained before intestinal transplant. The receptors were gathered from a human donor who received an intestinal transplant.

V usage is TRBV11-2 and J usage is TRBJ1-2, with D possibly being TRBD1 (5 bases). The CDR3 has 15 residues. From germline, CDR1 is SGHAT and CDR2 FQNNGV. Trimming left V 4 bases short and J 4 bases short, with 16 bases between. CDR3: CASSSSPTVAYGYTF. CDR3 sequence (DNA): TGTGCCAGCAGCTCCTCACCGACAGTCGCCTATGGCTACACCTTC.

The V call is TRBV6-5, the J call TRBJ2-7; no reliable D call. This CDR3 has 15 residues. The germline V gene has CDR1 MNHEY and CDR2 SVGAGI. Trimming left V 6 bases short and J 1 base short, with 16 bases between. The CDR3 is CASSQVATVSYEQYF. The DNA of the CDR3 is TGTGCCAGCAGCCAGGTAGCTACAGTTTCCTACGAGCAGTACTTC.

The chain employs TRBV5-5 and TRBJ2-7, with D possibly being TRBD1 (6 bases). The CDR3 spans 13 residues. Germline CDR1 and CDR2: SGHKS and YYEKEE (reference sequence). V gave up 2 bases and J gave up 2 bases, with 8 bases separating them. The CDR3 loop reads CASSFGGTYEQYF. The CDR3 bases are TGTGCCAGCAGCTTTGGGGGCACCTACGAGCAGTACTTC.

The gene calls are TRBV6-4 and TRBJ2-1; 13 bases are shared with TRBD2. CDR1 and CDR2 (germline): MRHNA, SNTAGT. This CDR3 is 16 amino acids long. V was pared by 5 bases and J by 9 bases, with 10 bases of the junction left unmatched. The CDR3 region is CASSRGTSGMGGEQFF. CDR3 DNA: TGTGCCAGCAGTCGCGGGACTAGCGGGATGGGCGGTGAGCAGTTCTTC.

This chain connects TRBV6-1 to TRBJ2-3, with TRBD2 matching over 11 bases. CDR1 is MNHNS, CDR2 SASEGT, per germline. This CDR3 has 15 residues. V lost 7 bases and J lost 3; bases outside the gene matches: 6. The CDR3 DNA follows: TGTGCCAGCAAGCTAGCGGGAGGAGGGACAGATACGCAGTATTTT. It translates to CASKLAGGGTDTQYF.

This clone was counted once. V usage is TRBV30 and J usage is TRBJ2-3; 15 bases agree with TRBD2. The CDR3 runs to 17 residues. V lost 3 bases and J lost 4; bases outside the gene matches: 8. CDR1 is GTSNPN, CDR2 SVGIG, per germline (reference sequence). CDR3: CAWSRKGLAGGADTQYF. CDR3 DNA sequence: TGTGCCTGGAGCAGAAAGGGACTAGCGGGAGGCGCAGATACGCAGTATTTT.

The chain has TRBV18 and TRBJ1-4, with 7 bases aligning to TRBD1. J gave up 8 bases and V 0 bases, and 9 bases lay outside the gene matches. The CDR3 contains 16 residues. In germline, CDR1 is KGHSH, CDR2 LQKENI. In DNA, the CDR3 is TGTGCCAGCTCACCACCGACAGGGTTAGAAGGAGAAAAACTGTTTTTT. Its protein is CASSPPTGLEGEKLFF.

The J gene is TRBJ1-2, the V gene TRBV5-4; D is possibly TRBD1 (6 bases). The V gene's germline CDR1 is SGHNT and CDR2 YYREEE (reference sequence). With 3 bases removed from V and 8 bases from J, the gap between germline ends came to 20 bases. The CDR3 sequence is 15 residues long. DNA of the CDR3: TGTGCCAGCAGCTCGGGGGGCGACAGGATCGGGGGCTACACCTTC. It yields the protein CASSSGGDRIGGYTF.

The chain joins TRBV4-2 to TRBJ2-1; 14 positions agree with TRBD2. The germline gives CDR1 LGHNA, CDR2 YNFKEQ. V shed 3 bases and J 8 bases; nucleotides not matched to a gene: 3. The CDR3 extends over 15 amino acids. The CDR3 region is CASSQMGLAGDEQFF. In nucleotides, the CDR3 is TGTGCCAGCAGCCAGATGGGACTAGCGGGAGATGAGCAGTTCTTC.

The chain carries TRBV5-4 and TRBJ1-5; D uncertain. In germline, CDR1 is SGHNT, CDR2 YYREEE (reference sequence). The length of the CDR3 is 13 residues. Deletions cut 0 bases from V and 5 bases from J, with 6 bases between. This chain's CDR3 is CASSLDADQPQHF. CDR3 coding DNA: TGTGCCAGCAGCTTGGACGCAGATCAGCCCCAGCATTTT.

This chain joins TRBV29-1 and TRBJ1-5; D gene uncertain. The length of the CDR3 is 13 residues. The ends were cut back, 4 bases at V and 2 bases at J, with 9 bases in the middle. Germline CDR1 and CDR2: SQVTM and ANQGSEA. The CDR3 sequence is CSVGKGGNQPQHF. CDR3 nucleotides: TGCAGCGTTGGGAAAGGAGGCAATCAGCCCCAGCATTTT.

The V and J genes are TRBV4-1 and TRBJ2-5; TRBD1 matches at 7 bases. Germline V gives CDR1 MGHRA, CDR2 YSYEKL. The CDR3 totals 14 residues. Germline trimming cut 4 bases from V and 5 bases from J; bases unmatched to any gene: 7. CDR3 amino acids: CASSPFGTVETQYF. CDR3 DNA: TGCGCCAGCAGCCCGTTCGGGACAGTGGAGACCCAGTACTTC.

The chain joins TRBV13 to TRBJ1-6, with TRBD1 matching 7 bases. V dropped 5 bases and J dropped 8; count of bases not matched to a gene: 18. The CDR3 sequence is 18 residues long. CDR1 and CDR2 from the germline V gene are PRHDT and FYEKMQ (reference sequence). The CDR3 region has the DNA TGTGCCAGCAGCCGCCGGGACAGCGCTTTAACGGGAGATTCACCCCTCCACTTT. Translating gives CASSRRDSALTGDSPLHF.

This chain connects TRBV5-6 to TRBJ2-5, with 8 bases aligning to TRBD2. CDR1 is SGHDT, CDR2 YYEEEE, per germline. CDR3 length equals 15 residues. V shed 7 bases, J shed 2 bases, and the junction held 10 bases outside the gene matches. CDR3 coding DNA: TGTGCCAGCTTGGGCGGGAGCGGGAGTCAAGAGACCCAGTACTTC. The encoded protein is CASLGGSGSQETQYF.

A word on this clone: Other DNA sequences in this specimen translate into the identical CDR3. The chain uses TRBV28 and TRBJ2-3; 7 nucleotides agree with TRBD2. The CDR3 is 14 residues long. The J segment lost 3 bases and the V segment lost 3 bases, leaving 3 bases of the junction unmatched. In germline, CDR1 is MDHEN, CDR2 SYDVKM. The CDR3 sequence is CASSLGGRTDTQYF. The CDR3 DNA follows: TGTGCCAGCAGTTTGGGCGGGAGAACAGATACGCAGTATTTT.

The chain couples TRBV5-6 to TRBJ1-4; TRBD1 agrees at 12 bases. V was clipped by 5 bases and J by 10 bases; unmatched bases: 6. Germline-derived CDR1 and CDR2 are SGHDT and YYEEEE. CDR3 length: 14 amino acids. This CDR3 is CASSSGTGGAKLFF. CDR3 in DNA: TGTGCCAGCAGTTCCGGGACAGGGGGCGCAAAACTGTTTTTT. Full variable domain (missing parts from reference TRBV5-6 and TRBJ1-4): DAGVTQSPTHLIKTRGQQVTLRCSPKSGHDTVSWYQQALGQGPQFIFQYYEEEERQRGNFPDRFSGHQFPNYSSELNVNALLLGDSALYLCASSSGTGGAKLFFGSGTQLSVL.

V and J are TRBV10-3 and TRBJ1-6; perhaps TRBD1 as D (5 bases). The V end was cut by 4 bases, the J end by 7 bases, with 8 bases between. There are 13 residues in the CDR3. Germline lookup yields CDR1 ENHRY and CDR2 SYGVKD. CDR3 sequence: CAISGQPNSPLHF. CDR3 in DNA: TGTGCCATCAGTGGACAGCCGAATTCACCCCTCCACTTT.

This chain links TRBV6-6 with TRBJ1-6; tentatively, D is TRBD1 (6 bases). V lost 2 bases and J lost 8, with 13 bases in between. Germline values: CDR1 MNHNY, CDR2 SVGAGI (reference sequence). The CDR3 loop spans 15 amino acids. This CDR3 is CASSYEQGHHSPLHF. Here the CDR3 DNA reads TGTGCCAGCAGTTACGAACAGGGTCATCATTCACCCCTCCACTTT.

This rearrangement joins TRBV5-1 to TRBJ2-7, with D perhaps matching TRBD2 (5 bases). The CDR3 runs 16 residues. V shed 0 bases and J shed 2 bases, with 15 bases lying between them. From germline, CDR1 is SGHRS and CDR2 YFSETQ. CDR3 sequence (DNA): TGCGCCAGCAGCTTGGAAGCACCGGGGATACCCTACGAGCAGTACTTC. It specifies CASSLEAPGIPYEQYF.

V and J are TRBV18 and TRBJ2-2, with D possibly called TRBD1 or TRBD2 (6 bases each). CDR1 is KGHSH and CDR2 is LQKENI in the germline V gene. The CDR3 loop spans 15 amino acids. V lost 3 bases and J lost 5, with 13 bases in between. CDR3 in DNA: TGTGCCAGCTCACCTCGTGGGGGGCGAACCGGGGAGCTGTTTTTT. It codes for CASSPRGGRTGELFF.

The rearrangement joins TRBV7-6 to TRBJ2-2, with 8 bases identical to TRBD1. With V trimmed by 5 bases and J by 3 bases, 5 bases remained unmatched. The CDR3 sequence is 15 residues long. From germline, CDR1 is SGHVS and CDR2 FNYEAQ. The CDR3 loop is CASSLRTGYTGELFF. The CDR3, as DNA: TGTGCCAGCAGCCTACGGACAGGGTACACCGGGGAGCTGTTTTTT.

As DNA, the CDR3 is TGTGCCAGTAGTATAGTGACAGGGGCGCTGCTCAATGAGCAGTTCTTC. It encodes CASSIVTGALLNEQFF. The chain combines TRBV19 with TRBJ2-1; 8 positions match TRBD1. The CDR3 runs 16 residues. Per the germline V gene, CDR1 is LNHDA and CDR2 is SQIVND (reference sequence). V shed 1 base, J shed 6 bases, and the junction held 8 bases outside the gene matches.

The rearrangement uses TRBV29-1 and TRBJ1-2; D possibly corresponds to TRBD1 (5 bases). The CDR3 is 13 amino acids. The germline V gene has CDR1 SQVTM and CDR2 ANQGSEA. V was pared by 5 bases and J by 4 bases, with 14 bases between. CDR3 loop: CSVWGGTAYGYTF. CDR3 DNA sequence: TGCAGCGTTTGGGGGGGGACGGCCTATGGCTACACCTTC.